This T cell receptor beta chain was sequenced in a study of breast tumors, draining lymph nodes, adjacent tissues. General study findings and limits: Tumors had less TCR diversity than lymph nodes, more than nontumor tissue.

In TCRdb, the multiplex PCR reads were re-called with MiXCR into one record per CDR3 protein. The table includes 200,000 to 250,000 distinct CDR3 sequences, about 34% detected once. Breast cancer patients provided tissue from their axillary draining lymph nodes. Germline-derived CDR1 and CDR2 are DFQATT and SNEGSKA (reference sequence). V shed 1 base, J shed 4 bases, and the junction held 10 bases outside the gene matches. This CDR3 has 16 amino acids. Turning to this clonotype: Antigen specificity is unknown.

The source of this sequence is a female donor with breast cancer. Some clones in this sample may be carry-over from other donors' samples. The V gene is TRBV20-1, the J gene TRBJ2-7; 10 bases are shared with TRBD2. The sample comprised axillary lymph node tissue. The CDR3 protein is CSARAVQGSGGYEQYF. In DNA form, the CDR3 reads TGCAGTGCTAGAGCAGTCCAAGGTAGCGGGGGGTACGAGCAGTACTTC.